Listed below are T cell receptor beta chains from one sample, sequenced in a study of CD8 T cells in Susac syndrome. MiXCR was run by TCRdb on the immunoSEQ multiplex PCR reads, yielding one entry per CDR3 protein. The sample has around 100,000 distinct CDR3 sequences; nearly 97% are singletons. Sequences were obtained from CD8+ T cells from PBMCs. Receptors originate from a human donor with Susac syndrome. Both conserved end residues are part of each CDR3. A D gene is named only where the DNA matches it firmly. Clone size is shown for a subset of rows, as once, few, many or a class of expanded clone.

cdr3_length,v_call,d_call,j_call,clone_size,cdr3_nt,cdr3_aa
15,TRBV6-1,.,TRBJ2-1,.,TGTGCCAGCAGTGAAAGGGAGGATGGGTACAATGAGCAGTTCTTC,CASSEREDGYNEQFF
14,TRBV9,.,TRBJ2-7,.,TGTGCCAGCAGCGGTCGTGAGGACAGAAGTGAGCAGTACTTC,CASSGREDRSEQYF
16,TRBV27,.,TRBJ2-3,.,TGTGCCAGCAGTCCCCCAGGAGGGTTGTTTGTGAATACGCAGTATTTT,CASSPPGGLFVNTQYF
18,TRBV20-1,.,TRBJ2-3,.,TGCAGTGCCCCACGACTGGCGGGACACCTCTCTAGCACAGATACGCAGTATTTT,CSAPRLAGHLSSTDTQYF
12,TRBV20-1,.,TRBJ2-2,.,TGCAGTGCTAGAGTAGCAACCGGGGAGCTGTTTTTT,CSARVATGELFF
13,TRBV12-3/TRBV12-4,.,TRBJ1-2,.,TGTGCCAGCAGTCCCAGGGGTCTTAAGGGCTACACCTTC,CASSPRGLKGYTF
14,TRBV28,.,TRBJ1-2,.,TGTGCCAGCAGCCCCCCTAGCGTTAACTATGGCTACACCTTC,CASSPPSVNYGYTF
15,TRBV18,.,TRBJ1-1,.,TGTGCCAGCTCACCTAAGGGAACCGAAAACACTGAAGCTTTCTTT,CASSPKGTENTEAFF
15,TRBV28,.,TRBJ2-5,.,TGTGCCAGCAGTCTTTTGAGTGACTGGTTCCAGGCCCAGTACTTC,CASSLLSDWFQAQYF
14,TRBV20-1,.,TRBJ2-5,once,TGCAGTGCTGAAAGGCCAGGGGACCAAGAGACCCAGTACTTC,CSAERPGDQETQYF
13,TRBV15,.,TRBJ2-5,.,TGTGCCACCAGCAGTGCTAACGGAGAGACCCAGTACTTC,CATSSANGETQYF
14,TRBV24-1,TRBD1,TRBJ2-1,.,TGTGCCACCAGTGACACGGGACAGTACAATGAGCAGTTCTTC,CATSDTGQYNEQFF
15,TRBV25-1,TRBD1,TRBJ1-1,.,TGTGCCAGCAGTCGTCAGGGGGCGGGGTCTGCTGAAGCTTTCTTT,CASSRQGAGSAEAFF
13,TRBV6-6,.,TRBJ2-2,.,TGTGCCAGCAGTTATGTCAGGGCGGGGGAGCTGTTTTTT,CASSYVRAGELFF
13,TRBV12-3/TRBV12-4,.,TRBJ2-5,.,TGTGCCAGCAGTCCTGGACCCCAAGAGACCCAGTACTTC,CASSPGPQETQYF
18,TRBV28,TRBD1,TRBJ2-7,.,TGTGCCAGCAATCCGGTCCTAGAAAAGGGGGCAAGCTCCTACGAGCAGTACTTC,CASNPVLEKGASSYEQYF
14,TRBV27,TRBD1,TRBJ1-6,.,TGTGCCAGCAGCTTAGCGGGGACAGATTCACCCCTCCACTTT,CASSLAGTDSPLHF
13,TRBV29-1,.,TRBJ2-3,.,TGCAGCACACGGCCTTATCAGGCAGATACGCAGTATTTT,CSTRPYQADTQYF
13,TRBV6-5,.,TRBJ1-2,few,TGTGCCAGCAGTCCAGGCTACAACTATGGCTACACCTTC,CASSPGYNYGYTF
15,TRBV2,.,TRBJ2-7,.,TGTGCCAGCAGGTCTGGGGACAAGGGACTCTACGAGCAGTACTTC,CASRSGDKGLYEQYF
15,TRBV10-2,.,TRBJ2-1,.,TGCGCCAGCATCCGAATGTTATCGGGAGCTGATGAGCAGTTCTTC,CASIRMLSGADEQFF
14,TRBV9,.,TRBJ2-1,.,TGTGCCAGCAGCGTAGATCACGGCGGGACGGGGCAGTTCTTC,CASSVDHGGTGQFF
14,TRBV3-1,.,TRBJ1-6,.,TGTGCCAGCAGCCAAGGAGGGCATAATTCACCCCTCCACTTT,CASSQGGHNSPLHF
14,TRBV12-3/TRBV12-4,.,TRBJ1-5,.,TGTGCCAGCAGCCCGGACATGAGCAATCAGCCCCAGCATTTT,CASSPDMSNQPQHF
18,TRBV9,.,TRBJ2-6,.,TGTGCCAGCAGCCCCCCATTGTGGGTCAGCTCTGGGGCCAACGTCCTGACTTTC,CASSPPLWVSSGANVLTF
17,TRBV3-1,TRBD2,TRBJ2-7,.,TGTGCCAGCAGCCAAGCAGTCACTAGCGGGAGGTCTGGGGAGCAGTACTTC,CASSQAVTSGRSGEQYF
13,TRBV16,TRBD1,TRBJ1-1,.,TGTGCCAGCAGCCAGATGACAGGGTCGAAAGCTTTCTTT,CASSQMTGSKAFF
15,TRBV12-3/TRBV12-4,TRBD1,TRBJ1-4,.,TGTGCCAGCAGTCCAAGGGGGCGGTTTAATGAAAAACTGTTTTTT,CASSPRGRFNEKLFF
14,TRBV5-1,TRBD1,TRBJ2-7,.,TGCGCCAGCAGCTTGCAGGGGGACTCCTACGAGCAGTACTTC,CASSLQGDSYEQYF
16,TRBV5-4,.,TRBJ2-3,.,TGTGCCAGCAGCTTACCCAGGCAGGGGCCCACGGATACGCAGTATTTT,CASSLPRQGPTDTQYF
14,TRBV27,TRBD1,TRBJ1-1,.,TGTGCCAGCAGTTTCAGGACAGGGAACACTGAAGCTTTCTTT,CASSFRTGNTEAFF
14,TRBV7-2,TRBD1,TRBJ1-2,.,TGTGCCAGCAGCACTAGGACAGGGGGGGATGGCTACACCTTC,CASSTRTGGDGYTF
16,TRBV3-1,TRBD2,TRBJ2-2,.,TGTGCCAGCAGCCTGGCAACTAGCGGGGGGGCCCGGGAGCTGTTTTTT,CASSLATSGGARELFF
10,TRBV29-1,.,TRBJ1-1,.,TGCAGCGTTCAGCGGACTGAAGCTTTCTTT,CSVQRTEAFF
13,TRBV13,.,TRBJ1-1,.,TGTGCCAGCAGCGGCAGGGGTAATGCTGAAGCTTTCTTT,CASSGRGNAEAFF
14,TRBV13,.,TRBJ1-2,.,TGTGCCAGCAGCCCAGGGACGGATAACTATGGCTACACCTTC,CASSPGTDNYGYTF
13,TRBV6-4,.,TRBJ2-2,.,TGTGCCAGCAGTGAGACAGCCACCGGGGAGCTGTTTTTT,CASSETATGELFF
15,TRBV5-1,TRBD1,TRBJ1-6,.,TGCGCCAGCAGCTTGATAGGACAGGGGTATTCACCCCTCCACTTT,CASSLIGQGYSPLHF
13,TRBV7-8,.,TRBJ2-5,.,TGTGCCAGCAGCTTAGATCCTAGGGCAGGGAAATACTTC,CASSLDPRAGKYF
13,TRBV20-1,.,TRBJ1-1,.,TGCAGTGCTACTGCAGATTTGAACACTGAAGCTTTCTTT,CSATADLNTEAFF
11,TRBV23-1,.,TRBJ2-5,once,TGCGCCAGCAGAACGACGGAGGTCCAGTACTTC,CASRTTEVQYF
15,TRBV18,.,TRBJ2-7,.,TGTGCCAGCTCACCACCCTCTAGGGTCGGTTACGAGCAGTACTTC,CASSPPSRVGYEQYF
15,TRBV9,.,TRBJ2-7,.,TGTGCCAGCAGCGTAGTGCAAACCCCCTCCTACGAGCAGTACTTC,CASSVVQTPSYEQYF
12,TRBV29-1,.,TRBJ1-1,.,TGCAGCGCCGCGGGGGGGGGCACTGAAGCTTTCTTT,CSAAGGGTEAFF
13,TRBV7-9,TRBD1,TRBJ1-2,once,TGTGCCAGCGAGCCGGGACAGAACTATGGCTACACCTTC,CASEPGQNYGYTF
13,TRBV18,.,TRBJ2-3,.,TGTGCCAGCTCACCCCCGACCGCGGATACGCAGTATTTT,CASSPPTADTQYF
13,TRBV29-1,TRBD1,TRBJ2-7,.,TGCAGCGTTTGGACAGGGGGCGAGTACGAGCAGTACTTC,CSVWTGGEYEQYF
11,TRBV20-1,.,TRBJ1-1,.,TGCAGTGCTAAGGGGGGTACTGAAGCTTTCTTT,CSAKGGTEAFF
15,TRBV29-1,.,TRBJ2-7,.,TGCAGCGTCCTCGGGGGGCAGGGTCGCTCCTACGAGCAGTACTTC,CSVLGGQGRSYEQYF
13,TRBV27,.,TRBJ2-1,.,TGTGCCAGCAGTTTAAGCAGGGCCAATGAGCAGTTCTTC,CASSLSRANEQFF
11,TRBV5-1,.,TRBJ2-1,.,TGCGCCAGTACACAGGGCGGTGAGCAGTTCTTC,CASTQGGEQFF
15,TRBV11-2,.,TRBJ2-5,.,TGTGCCAGCAGCTTAGTACGTGGGCTTGGGGAGACCCAGTACTTC,CASSLVRGLGETQYF
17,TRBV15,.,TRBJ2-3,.,TGTGCCACCAGAGGATCTACGGCGAGACACACCACAGATACGCAGTATTTT,CATRGSTARHTTDTQYF
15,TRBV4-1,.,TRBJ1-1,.,TGCGCCAGCAGCCAAGATATTAGGGGGAGCGCTGAAGCTTTCTTT,CASSQDIRGSAEAFF
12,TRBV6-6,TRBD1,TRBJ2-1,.,TGTGCCAGCAGTACAGGGGTCAATGAGCAGTTCTTC,CASSTGVNEQFF
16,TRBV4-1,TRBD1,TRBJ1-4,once,TGCGCCAGCAGCCAAGATCTTGCAGGGGGGAAAGAAAAACTGTTTTTT,CASSQDLAGGKEKLFF
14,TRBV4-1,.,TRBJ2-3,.,TGCGCCAGCAGCCAGCCGACCTGGGGAGATACGCAGTATTTT,CASSQPTWGDTQYF
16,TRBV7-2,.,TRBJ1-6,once,TGTGCCAGCAGCTTAGGGCGGCCAGGGTATAATTCACCCCTCCACTTT,CASSLGRPGYNSPLHF
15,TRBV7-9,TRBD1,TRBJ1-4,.,TGTGCCAGCAGCCCTCAGGGGGACGTAGCGGAAAAACTGTTTTTT,CASSPQGDVAEKLFF
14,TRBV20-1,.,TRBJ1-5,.,TGCAGTGCAGTTAATGCACAAGGCAATCAGCCCCAGCATTTT,CSAVNAQGNQPQHF